This T cell receptor beta chain was sequenced for a study of OX40 agonist ivuxolimab in advanced cancers. Study details: Patients receiving dose escalation had hepatocellular carcinoma, melanoma, renal cell or head and neck cancer. Patients were 82.7% male with ages roughly 20 to 80, mean 60.

Researchers took blood at baseline, on cycle 4 day 1, and on cycle 7 day 1. The J segment lost 0 bases and the V segment lost 4 bases, leaving 10 bases of the junction unmatched. Germline CDR1 reads SGHVS; CDR2 reads FNYEAQ. This CDR3 has 17 amino acids. Note on this clone: Its antigen remains unidentified.

Clones were sequenced by immunoSEQ multiplex PCR, and TCRdb holds only the in-frame ones, with some missing. The table has about 16,000 clones, 80% to 95% seen once; the top ten hold 25% to 35%. Regarding the study as a whole: Relatively little clonal expansion, among the lowest observed, appeared in partial responders at 0.1-3.0 mg/kg.

The sequenced sample was CD4+ or CD8+ T cells sorted from blood, obtained in a trial of the OX40 agonist ivuxolimab. The V call is TRBV7-6, the J call TRBJ2-7, with 9 bases identical to TRBD2. The clonotype was recovered from an adult with an advanced solid tumor such as melanoma, head and neck, liver or kidney cancer. The DNA of the CDR3 is TGTGCCAGCAGCTCGCCCGCGGGAGGGCGTTTCTCCTACGAGCAGTACTTC. It encodes CASSSPAGGRFSYEQYF.